The 25 T cell receptor beta chains presented below share a single source sample, sequenced in a study of regulatory T cells in long-lasting Graves disease. Through Arm-PCR of CDR3 regions and iRepertoire HTBI primers, TCR beta libraries were built. TCRdb reprocessed the multiplex PCR reads with MiXCR, giving one entry per CDR3 protein. The sample lists some 440,000 distinct CDR3 sequences, 20% occurring once. As to time point: persistent/refractory GD, antithyroid drugs over 5 years with positive TRAb. PBMC-extracted RNA yielded the TCR library. Sequences were derived from peripheral blood mononuclear cells (PBMCs), sampled when the disease was refractory, from a patient treated with antithyroid drugs. The receptors shown here come from a female donor with Graves disease.

This clonotype was seen many times. The chain links TRBV2 to TRBJ1-2; TRBD1 matches 8 bases. From germline, CDR1 is SNHLY and CDR2 FYNNEI. The trim removed 6 bases at V and 0 bases at J, leaving 9 bases unmatched. This CDR3 is 16 amino acids long. This CDR3 is CASSQTGDLPNYGYTF. The CDR3, as DNA: TGTGCCAGCAGCCAGACAGGGGATCTTCCTAACTATGGCTACACCTTC.

The genes are TRBV6-2 or TRBV6-3 and TRBJ2-1; D remains unclear. CDR1 and CDR2 (germline): MNHEY, SVGEGT. The CDR3 is 15 residues long. Trimming left V 4 bases short and J 6 bases short, with 16 bases between. CDR3 protein: CASSWSPSLGNEQFF. In nucleotides, the CDR3 is TGTGCCAGCAGTTGGAGTCCCTCCCTTGGCAATGAGCAGTTCTTC.

This clonotype was seen at least ten times. The chain employs TRBV6-1 and TRBJ2-7; D may be TRBD1 (6 bases). The CDR3 is 11 residues long. Germline-derived CDR1 and CDR2 are MNHNS and SASEGT. The CDR3 DNA is TGTGCTACAGGACAGTCCTACGAGCAGTACTTC. Translated, it gives CATGQSYEQYF.

The J gene is TRBJ1-1, the V gene TRBV19, with 7 bases identical to TRBD1. V shed 2 bases and J 11 bases; nucleotides not matched to a gene: 11. The CDR3 is 14 amino acids. From germline, CDR1 is LNHDA and CDR2 SQIVND (reference sequence). In DNA form, the CDR3 reads TGTGCCAGTAGTATAACGCGGGACAGCAATCGGGCTTTCTTT. It codes for CASSITRDSNRAFF.

This clonotype was seen at least ten times. J is TRBJ2-5 and V is TRBV7-8; D perhaps matches TRBD2 (6 bases). Germline V gives CDR1 SGHVS, CDR2 FQNEAQ. The germline V and J ends were trimmed by 4 bases and 2 bases, with 20 bases remaining between them. CDR3 length: 17 amino acids. The CDR3 region has the DNA TGTGCCAGCAGCTCCTCGATCTCGGGTGGGACTCAAGAGACCCAGTACTTC. Encoded protein: CASSSSISGGTQETQYF.

The chain is built from TRBV6-1 and TRBJ2-7; D assignment may be TRBD1 or TRBD2 (5 bases each). V lost 8 bases, J lost 3 bases, and 20 bases lay in between. This CDR3 is 15 amino acids long. The germline V gene encodes CDR1 MNHNS and CDR2 SASEGT. CDR3 region: CASSLTGAGYYEQYF. Here the CDR3 DNA reads TGTGCCAGCTCACTCACCGGGGCAGGCTACTACGAGCAGTACTTC.

This clonotype came up many times. The rearrangement joins TRBV28 to TRBJ1-5, with 8 positions matching TRBD1. The V gene's germline CDR1 is MDHEN and CDR2 SYDVKM. The CDR3 totals 14 residues. J gave up 6 bases and V 7 bases, and 8 bases lay outside the gene matches. DNA of the CDR3: TGTGCCAGCATCGGGCAGGGGGCGTTTCAGCCCCAGCATTTT. Its translation: CASIGQGAFQPQHF. Supplemented by reference TRBV28 and TRBJ1-5, the full variable domain reads DVKVTQSSRYLVKRTGEKVFLECVQDMDHENMFWYRQDPGLGLRLIYFSYDVKMKEKGDIPEGYSVSREKKERFSLILESASTNQTSMYLCASIGQGAFQPQHFGDGTRLSIL.

This clonotype was detected only a few times. The rearrangement uses TRBV10-3 and TRBJ2-5; perhaps TRBD2 as D (6 bases). The germline V gene encodes CDR1 ENHRY and CDR2 SYGVKD. The CDR3 consists of 14 residues. Trimming removed 8 bases from V and 1 base from J, with 14 bases in between. CDR3 coding DNA: TGTGCCATCGGGAGGACACGATCCCAAGAGACCCAGTACTTC. Protein sequence: CAIGRTRSQETQYF.

This clonotype has a count of ten or more. The chain employs TRBV28 and TRBJ1-1, with TRBD1 identical over 7 bases. The CDR3 spans 17 residues. The germline CDR1 and CDR2 sequences are MDHEN and SYDVKM. V shed 1 base and J 0 bases; nucleotides not matched to a gene: 8. The CDR3 is CASSLYQYTGVNTEAFF. CDR3 nucleotide sequence: TGTGCCAGCAGTTTATACCAATATACAGGGGTGAACACTGAAGCTTTCTTT.

This clonotype came up many times. The chain uses TRBV12-3 or TRBV12-4 and TRBJ1-3, with D uncertain. With 5 bases removed from V and 0 bases from J, the gap between germline ends came to 8 bases. CDR3 length: 14 residues. CDR3 protein: CASSPLLSGNTIYF. Here the CDR3 DNA reads TGTGCCAGCAGTCCCCTTCTCTCTGGAAACACCATATATTTT.

CDR3 residues: CASSLMGPEGGQYNEQFF. The CDR3 nucleotides read TGTGCCAGCAGTTTAATGGGACCTGAAGGGGGGCAGTACAATGAGCAGTTCTTC. The J gene is TRBJ2-1, the V gene TRBV27; D possibly uses TRBD1 or TRBD2 (6 bases each). This CDR3 has 18 residues. The germline V gene has CDR1 MNHEY and CDR2 SMNVEV (reference sequence). Trimming left V 2 bases short and J 4 bases short, with 21 bases between.

This clonotype was counted ten times or more. The CDR3 bases are TGTGCCAGCAGTACCGGGGGACTCGGGAAGAATTCACCCCTCCACTTT. It encodes CASSTGGLGKNSPLHF. V is TRBV28 and J is TRBJ1-6; D might be TRBD1 (5 bases). The CDR3 has 16 residues. Trimming cost V 5 bases and J 7 bases, with 18 bases left between them. Germline V gives CDR1 MDHEN, CDR2 SYDVKM.

This clonotype was seen only a few times. A much larger clonotype is one base distant, so this may be a read error. This chain uses TRBV3-1 with TRBJ2-5; 14 nucleotides line up with TRBD2. The CDR3 covers 15 residues. CDR1 and CDR2 (germline): LGHDT, YNNKEL (reference sequence). CDR3 DNA: TGTGTCAGCAGCCAAGGGACTAGCGGGGGTGAGACCCAGTACTTC. It specifies CVSSQGTSGGETQYF.

V gene TRBV4-1 combines with J gene TRBJ2-2; D unclear. V was shortened by 0 bases and J by 0 bases, with 8 bases between the two germline ends. Germline lookup yields CDR1 MGHRA and CDR2 YSYEKL. The CDR3 runs 16 residues. CDR3 sequence (DNA): TGCGCCAGCAGCCAAGAATCGGCAGCGAACACCGGGGAGCTGTTTTTT. Its protein is CASSQESAANTGELFF.

This clonotype was seen a few times. The chain uses TRBV29-1 and TRBJ2-7, with D tentatively TRBD1 (5 bases). V was shortened by 1 base and J by 7 bases, with 8 bases between the two germline ends. CDR1 is SQVTM, CDR2 ANQGSEA, per germline. The CDR3 covers 11 residues. The CDR3 sequence: CSVEAPGEQYF. CDR3 DNA: TGCAGCGTTGAAGCCCCAGGGGAGCAGTACTTC.

The V gene is TRBV18, the J gene TRBJ2-7, with 12 nucleotides matching TRBD2. There are 17 residues in the CDR3. Germline V CDR1 and CDR2: KGHSH, LQKENI. Unmatched junction bases numbered 12, after V lost 4 bases and J lost 5 bases. The CDR3 DNA sequence: TGTGCCAGCTCACTAAGACTAGCGGGAGAGTCGGACGACGAGCAGTACTTC. This sequence encodes CASSLRLAGESDDEQYF. Combining the CDR3 with reference TRBV18 and TRBJ2-7 gives the whole variable domain NAGVMQNPRHLVRRRGQEARLRCSPMKGHSHVYWYRQLPEEGLKFMVYLQKENIIDESGMPKERFSAEFPKEGPSILRIQQVVRGDSAAYFCASSLRLAGESDDEQYFGPGTRLTVT.

This clonotype was seen just once. J is TRBJ2-2 and V is TRBV10-3; D gene uncertain. V lost 7 bases, J lost 1 base, and 7 bases lay in between. The germline V gene encodes CDR1 ENHRY and CDR2 SYGVKD. The CDR3 sequence is 13 residues long. This CDR3 reads CAIKRQNTGELFF. CDR3 in DNA: TGTGCCATCAAAAGACAGAACACCGGGGAGCTGTTTTTT.

The gene calls are TRBV3-1 and TRBJ1-1, with 11 bases identical to TRBD1. The V gene's germline CDR1 is LGHDT and CDR2 YNNKEL (reference sequence). V was clipped by 7 bases and J by 5 bases; unmatched bases: 12. This CDR3 comprises 16 residues. The CDR3 nucleotides read TGTGCCAGCACCAGATTAGGACAGGGGGCTGAGACTGAAGCTTTCTTT. It codes for CASTRLGQGAETEAFF.

This clonotype came up many times. This rearrangement joins TRBV7-9 to TRBJ1-4; D gene uncertain. V lost 5 bases and J lost 8, with 9 bases in between. This CDR3 is built from 12 residues. CDR1 and CDR2 (germline): SEHNR, FQNEAQ (reference sequence). The CDR3 protein is CASSADREKLFF. In DNA, the CDR3 is TGTGCCAGCAGCGCGGATAGGGAAAAACTGTTTTTT.

In DNA form, the CDR3 reads TGTGCCAGCAGCCAAGGAGGGTGGGGGAGCACAGATACGCAGTATTTT. Translation: CASSQGGWGSTDTQYF. V gene TRBV3-1 combines with J gene TRBJ2-3, with D perhaps TRBD1 or TRBD2 (5 bases each). Trimming shortened V by 1 base and J by 0 bases, and 11 bases separated the two germline ends. Per germline, CDR1 LGHDT and CDR2 YNNKEL (reference sequence). The CDR3 has 16 residues.

This clonotype was found many times. The chain links TRBV28 to TRBJ1-2; 7 bases map to TRBD1. CDR1 MDHEN and CDR2 SYDVKM come from the germline V gene. The CDR3 contains 15 residues. J was trimmed by 4 bases and V by 2 bases; bases with no gene match: 7. CDR3 sequence: CASSLRQGISYGYTF. Here the CDR3 DNA reads TGTGCCAGCAGTTTACGACAGGGAATTAGCTATGGCTACACCTTC.

This clonotype appeared a single time. Its ends do not fully match the called genes, so a read error is possible. The chain is built from TRBV4-1 and TRBJ1-2, with D perhaps matching TRBD1 (6 bases). CDR3 length: 14 amino acids. The germline V gene encodes CDR1 MGHRA and CDR2 YSYEKL. The CDR3 DNA is TGTGCCAGCAGCTTGGGACACGCGGCTGGTGGCTACACCTTC. It encodes CASSLGHAAGGYTF.

The chain couples TRBV9 to TRBJ1-6; no definite D call. The CDR3 is 14 residues long. Between the trimmed V and J ends, which lost 0 bases and 6 bases, there was a span of 7 bases. Germline V gene sequence: CDR1 SGDLS, CDR2 YYNGEE. Here the CDR3 reads CASSVAAGNSPLHF. The CDR3 DNA reads TGTGCCAGCAGCGTAGCGGCTGGTAATTCACCCCTCCACTTT.

In this sample, this clonotype turned up a few times. This chain joins TRBV6-1 and TRBJ2-7, with 7 bases lining up with TRBD2. V gave up 7 bases and J gave up 3 bases; unmatched junction bases: 9. This CDR3 is 14 amino acids long. The V gene's germline CDR1 is MNHNS and CDR2 SASEGT. CDR3 protein: CASIGEGLHYEQYF. CDR3 DNA sequence: TGTGCCAGCATCGGGGAGGGCCTCCACTACGAGCAGTACTTC.

Comments on this clonotype: At one end the junction does not follow the germline gene, possibly because of a read error. The chain recombines TRBV6-2 or TRBV6-3 with TRBJ1-5, with D perhaps TRBD1 (6 bases). The germline V gene has CDR1 MNHEY and CDR2 SVGEGT. The CDR3 contains 14 residues. The CDR3 coding sequence is TGTGACAGCAGTGCCGGGGGGCCAAATCAGCCCCAGCATTTT. It specifies CDSSAGGPNQPQHF.